Listed below are T cell receptor beta chains from one sample, sequenced in a study of T-cell memory formation after mild COVID-19. Via MiXCR, TCRdb re-called the 5' RACE reads, giving one row per CDR3 protein. The table lists about 110,000 distinct CDR3 sequences, approximately 15% of them singletons. The sample comprised PBMCs or a T cell subset sorted from them (not recorded which). These receptors all stem from a man aged 18 to 29 who had mild COVID-19 (a few samples of this study predate the infection). Cell type and time point are not known. Each CDR3 is given with its conserved first and last residue. Each record gives: CDR3 length, clone size, D gene, J gene, V gene, CDR3 DNA, CDR3 protein. D genes are given only for firm matches. Where a row states a size, it is once, few, many or the class of an expanded clone; other rows omit it.

>12|few|.|TRBJ2-2|TRBV5-4
TGTGCCAGCAGCATCATGACCGGGGAGCTGTTTTTT
CASSIMTGELFF
>15|few|.|TRBJ2-3|TRBV11-3
TGTGCCAGCAGCGCGACCAGCGGATCCACAGATACGCAGTATTTT
CASSATSGSTDTQYF
>15|many|.|TRBJ2-2|TRBV4-2
TGTGCCAGCAGCCAAGTGGAGGGGAACACCGGGGAGCTGTTTTTT
CASSQVEGNTGELFF
>16|.|TRBD1|TRBJ1-5|TRBV7-2
TGTGCCAGCAGCGAACCGGGACAGGGGGCAGTTCAGCCCCAGCATTTT
CASSEPGQGAVQPQHF
>12|few|.|TRBJ2-2|TRBV29-1
TGCAGCGTTGTGGCCATCCCCGGGGAGCTGTTTTTT
CSVVAIPGELFF
>11|.|.|TRBJ1-4|TRBV25-1
TGTGCCAGCAGCCCGTCTGAAAAACTGTTTTTT
CASSPSEKLFF
>13|few|.|TRBJ2-5|TRBV6-5
TGTGCCAGCAGTCCTACTATGGGAGAGACCCAGTACTTC
CASSPTMGETQYF
>13|.|.|TRBJ2-3|TRBV12-3/TRBV12-4
TGTGCCAGCAGTCTACCTCAGGGGCATACGCAGTATTTT
CASSLPQGHTQYF
>16|few|TRBD1|TRBJ2-2|TRBV7-9
TGTGCCAGCAGTCCGGACAGGGCGGTTGGCACCGGGGAGCTGTTTTTT
CASSPDRAVGTGELFF
>17|few|TRBD2|TRBJ2-1|TRBV7-9
TGTGCCAGCAGCCCAGAACTAGCGGGGGGGCCGGGCAATGAGCAGTTCTTC
CASSPELAGGPGNEQFF
>14|few|.|TRBJ2-1|TRBV7-2
TGTGCCAGCAGCTTAGAACTAGGGGGGTTGGAGCAGTTCTTC
CASSLELGGLEQFF
>13|.|.|TRBJ2-7|TRBV29-1
TGCAGCGTTGTCGGAGGGATGACCTACGAGCAGTACTTC
CSVVGGMTYEQYF
>16|.|TRBD1|TRBJ2-3|TRBV6-6
TGTGCCAGCAGTCCCCAGACAGGGGGTAGCACAGATACGCAGTATTTT
CASSPQTGGSTDTQYF
>15|few|TRBD1|TRBJ2-5|TRBV3-1
TGTGCCAGCAGCCCCGGGACAGCCAAGGGGGAGACCCAGTACTTC
CASSPGTAKGETQYF
>18|few|TRBD2|TRBJ2-1|TRBV5-1
TGCGCCAGCAGCTCGGGGGGTCTGAGCGGGGGCTCCTACAATGAGCAGTTCTTC
CASSSGGLSGGSYNEQFF
>14|.|TRBD1|TRBJ1-6|TRBV6-2/TRBV6-3
TGTGCCAGCAGTTACGGACAGGGCTATTCACCCCTCCACTTT
CASSYGQGYSPLHF